The present TCR beta chain was sequenced within a study of beta chain features in type 1 diabetes (dated by TCRdb to the late 2010s). General notes on the study: Mean age, gender distribution, total cell number and subset yield did not differ between patients and healthy donors. Across all samples, fewer than 130 million sorted cells were examined, and cell number per subset correlated strongly with RNA yield. The study compared the TCRB repertoires of sorted circulating CD4+ T cell subsets in recently diagnosed type 1 diabetes patients with those in matched healthy donors. Regulatory and stem cell-like memory subsets were isolated from only 8 patients and 8 healthy donors, whereas naive and central memory subsets came from all 28 donors. What the authors observed across the whole study: Naive, central memory and regulatory TCRB repertoires appeared more similar among patients than among healthy donors. PCR may preferentially amplify shorter templates, but because patient and control samples were amplified and corrected together, any resulting skew would affect both groups equally. Because small numbers of individuals were included in the HLA sub-analyses, any influence of HLA type on TCRB rearrangement was left unresolved. Type 1 diabetes patients showed a moderate but significant shortening of TCRB CDR3 length in all four CD4+ subsets. At VDJ recombination sites, patients with type 1 diabetes made fewer insertions and deleted more nucleotides, a pattern implying thymic rearrangement abnormalities. Because cDNA was sequenced instead of genomic DNA, highly expressing activated cells could be over-represented, though the groups showed no difference in activation or CD3 levels.

Each donor gave one peripheral blood draw, approximately 110 mL on average, collected into heparinised tubes. A BD FACSAria II was used to sort naive, central memory, regulatory and stem cell-like memory CD4+ T cells with a panel that included CD45RO, CCR7, CD25, CD127, CD95 and CD27. A purity above 95% was achieved for all sorted populations. PBMCs were isolated immediately by Lymphoprep density gradient centrifugation and stained directly without culture. So that batch effects would be minimized, each experiment stained and sorted samples in pairs, pairing one healthy donor with one patient. Via the germline V gene (reference sequence), CDR1 is MNHNY and CDR2 SVGAGI. Reading from cysteine to phenylalanine, the CDR3 counts 16 amino acids. CDR3 DNA is the only sequence kept; it has 48 bases, read in frame from the first base. Relative to germline, V is missing 6 bases and J is missing 3 bases, with 9 bases of the junction outside any gene match.

The entire amount of isolated RNA was reverse transcribed using the High Capacity cDNA Reverse Transcription Kit, so the sequenced TCRB transcripts were expressed ones. Naive, central memory and regulatory T cell samples underwent deep immunoSEQ sequencing, averaging about 3.57 million total reads per sample. After sorted cells were lysed in RLT buffer, RNA was extracted with DNase-treated RNeasy Micro or Mini kits, with the choice depending on cell number. To prevent cross-contamination, each cell subset was processed individually, whereas patient and healthy donor samples were processed jointly. TCRB sequences were amplified from cDNA with the immunoSEQ multiplex PCR, producing 87-bp fragments spanning the CDR3 region. Sequencing of the amplicons was done on the Illumina HiSeq platform. On the study's bioinformatics: Synthetic template baselines were used to correct PCR bias computationally, reads within Hamming distance 2 were collapsed, and singletons that could not be merged were discarded. By aligning reads against IMGT, V, D and J genes, CDR3 length, and insertions or deletions at six rearrangement sites were assigned. Within each subset, clonotype counts were normalized to sorted cell number, and only after that were true diversity and Gini coefficients computed with the tcR R package. The overlap coefficient, calculated on TCRB nucleotide sequences, was used to measure repertoire sharing. Out-of-frame TCRB sequences from naive cells were analyzed to stand in for the pre-selection repertoire. Not all clones reach the TCRdb copy of this immuneACCESS table, which keeps in-frame sequences only. Checked studies attribute under half of the gap to unresolved V genes and leave the rest unexplained. That table gives V, J and clone size, and the DNA gave D and trimming. Across this sample there are roughly 300,000 clones, with roughly an eighth seen only once. The top ten hold more than 0.015% of the sample.

As concerns this clone: This receptor's antigen is unknown. No base qualities exist here, and no much larger clone lies one base off it.

This clonotype was obtained from a man in his thirties or forties with type 1 diabetes. The sample comprised naive CD4+ T cells from blood. The cell subset or site label of this sample denotes: true naive CD4+ T cells. The chain links TRBV6-6 with TRBJ1-3; the central 9 bases match TRBD1. The CDR3 protein sequence reads: CASSPTGTGFGNTIYF. The DNA sequence is given as TGTGCCAGCAGCCCTACCGGGACAGGGTTTGGAAACACCATATATTTT.